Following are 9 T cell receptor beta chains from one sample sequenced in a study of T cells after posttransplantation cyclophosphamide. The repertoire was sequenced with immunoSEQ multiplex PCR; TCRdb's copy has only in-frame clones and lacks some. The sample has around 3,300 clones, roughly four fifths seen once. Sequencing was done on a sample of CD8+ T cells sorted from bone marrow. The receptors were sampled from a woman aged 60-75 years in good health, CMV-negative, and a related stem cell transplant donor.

The chain's CDR3 is CASSPVVGQGWRNTEAFF. In nucleotides, the CDR3 is TGTGCCAGCAGCCCCGTGGTTGGACAGGGGTGGAGGAACACTGAAGCTTTCTTT. This sequence joins TRBV7-9 and TRBJ1-1; TRBD1 aligns across 9 bases. The V segment lost 5 bases and the J segment 1 base; nucleotides outside the gene matches: 14. CDR1 is SEHNR and CDR2 is FQNEAQ in the germline V gene (reference sequence). The CDR3 covers 18 residues. Full variable domain (rest looked up from reference TRBV7-9 and TRBJ1-1): DTGVSQNPRHKITKRGQNVTFRCDPISEHNRLYWYRQTLGQGPEFLTYFQNEAQLEKSRLLSDRFSAERPKGSFSTLEIQRTEQGDSAMYLCASSPVVGQGWRNTEAFFGQGTRLTVV.

This CDR3 is CASTEGAGSSYEQYF. The CDR3 region has the DNA TGTGCCAGCACCGAGGGAGCCGGGTCCTCCTACGAGCAGTACTTC. This chain connects TRBV6-1 to TRBJ2-7, with a possible D match to TRBD2 (5 bases). Germline V gene lookup returns CDR1 MNHNS and CDR2 SASEGT. The V end was cut by 7 bases, the J end by 0 bases, with 16 bases between. The CDR3 spans 15 residues.

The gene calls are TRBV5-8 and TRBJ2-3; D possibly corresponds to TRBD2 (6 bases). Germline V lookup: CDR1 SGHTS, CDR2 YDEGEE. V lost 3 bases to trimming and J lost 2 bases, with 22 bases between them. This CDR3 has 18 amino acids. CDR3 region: CASSSPTIDSGDTDTQYF. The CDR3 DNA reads TGTGCCAGCAGCTCTCCAACCATAGATAGCGGCGACACAGATACGCAGTATTTT.

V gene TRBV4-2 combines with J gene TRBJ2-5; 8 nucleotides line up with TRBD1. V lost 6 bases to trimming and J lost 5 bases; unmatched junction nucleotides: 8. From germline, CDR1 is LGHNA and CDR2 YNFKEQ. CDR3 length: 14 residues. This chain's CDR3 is CASRETGERETQYF. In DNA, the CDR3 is TGTGCCAGCAGGGAGACAGGGGAGCGGGAGACCCAGTACTTC.

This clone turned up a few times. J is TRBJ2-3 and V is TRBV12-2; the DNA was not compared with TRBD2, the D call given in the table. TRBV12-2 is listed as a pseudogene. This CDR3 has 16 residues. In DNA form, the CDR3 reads TGTGCAAGTCGTCTAGCGGGGGGAACCGGCACAGATACGCAGTATTTT. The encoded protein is CASRLAGGTGTDTQYF.

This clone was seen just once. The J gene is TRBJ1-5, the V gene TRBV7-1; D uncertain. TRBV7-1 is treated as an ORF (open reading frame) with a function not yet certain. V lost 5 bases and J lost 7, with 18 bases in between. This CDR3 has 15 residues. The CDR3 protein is CASSPTTAGSQPQHF. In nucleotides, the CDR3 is TGTGCCAGCAGCCCCACCACGGCAGGTTCACAGCCCCAGCATTTT.

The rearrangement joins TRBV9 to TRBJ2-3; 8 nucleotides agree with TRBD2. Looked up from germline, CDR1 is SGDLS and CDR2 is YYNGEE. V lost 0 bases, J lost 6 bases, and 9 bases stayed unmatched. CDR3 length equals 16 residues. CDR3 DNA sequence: TGTGCCAGCAGCGTAGTCGTTAGCGGGGTCCTGGATACGCAGTATTTT. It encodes CASSVVVSGVLDTQYF.

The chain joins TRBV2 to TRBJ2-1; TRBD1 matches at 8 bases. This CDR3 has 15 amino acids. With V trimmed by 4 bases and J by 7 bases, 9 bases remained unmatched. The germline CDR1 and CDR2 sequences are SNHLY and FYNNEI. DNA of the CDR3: TGTGCCAGCAGTGTTCCAACCAGGGGGCTAAATGAGCAGTTCTTC. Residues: CASSVPTRGLNEQFF.

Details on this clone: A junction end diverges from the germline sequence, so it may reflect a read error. CDR3 sequence reads: CASSVVGFNRGAVF. The CDR3 DNA follows: TGTGCCAGCAGTGTAGTAGGCTTTAACCGGGGAGCTGTTTTT. The V and J genes are TRBV25-1 and TRBJ2-2, with D tentatively TRBD2 (5 bases). The CDR3 is made up of 14 amino acids. Germline V lookup: CDR1 MGHDK, CDR2 SYGVNS. The whole variable domain, filled in from reference TRBV25-1 and TRBJ2-2, reads EADIYQTPRYLVIGTGKKITLECSQTMGHDKMYWYQQDPGMELHLIHYSYGVNSTEKGDLSSESTVSRIRTEHFPLTLESARPSHTSQYLCASSVVGFNRGAVFGEGSRLTVL.